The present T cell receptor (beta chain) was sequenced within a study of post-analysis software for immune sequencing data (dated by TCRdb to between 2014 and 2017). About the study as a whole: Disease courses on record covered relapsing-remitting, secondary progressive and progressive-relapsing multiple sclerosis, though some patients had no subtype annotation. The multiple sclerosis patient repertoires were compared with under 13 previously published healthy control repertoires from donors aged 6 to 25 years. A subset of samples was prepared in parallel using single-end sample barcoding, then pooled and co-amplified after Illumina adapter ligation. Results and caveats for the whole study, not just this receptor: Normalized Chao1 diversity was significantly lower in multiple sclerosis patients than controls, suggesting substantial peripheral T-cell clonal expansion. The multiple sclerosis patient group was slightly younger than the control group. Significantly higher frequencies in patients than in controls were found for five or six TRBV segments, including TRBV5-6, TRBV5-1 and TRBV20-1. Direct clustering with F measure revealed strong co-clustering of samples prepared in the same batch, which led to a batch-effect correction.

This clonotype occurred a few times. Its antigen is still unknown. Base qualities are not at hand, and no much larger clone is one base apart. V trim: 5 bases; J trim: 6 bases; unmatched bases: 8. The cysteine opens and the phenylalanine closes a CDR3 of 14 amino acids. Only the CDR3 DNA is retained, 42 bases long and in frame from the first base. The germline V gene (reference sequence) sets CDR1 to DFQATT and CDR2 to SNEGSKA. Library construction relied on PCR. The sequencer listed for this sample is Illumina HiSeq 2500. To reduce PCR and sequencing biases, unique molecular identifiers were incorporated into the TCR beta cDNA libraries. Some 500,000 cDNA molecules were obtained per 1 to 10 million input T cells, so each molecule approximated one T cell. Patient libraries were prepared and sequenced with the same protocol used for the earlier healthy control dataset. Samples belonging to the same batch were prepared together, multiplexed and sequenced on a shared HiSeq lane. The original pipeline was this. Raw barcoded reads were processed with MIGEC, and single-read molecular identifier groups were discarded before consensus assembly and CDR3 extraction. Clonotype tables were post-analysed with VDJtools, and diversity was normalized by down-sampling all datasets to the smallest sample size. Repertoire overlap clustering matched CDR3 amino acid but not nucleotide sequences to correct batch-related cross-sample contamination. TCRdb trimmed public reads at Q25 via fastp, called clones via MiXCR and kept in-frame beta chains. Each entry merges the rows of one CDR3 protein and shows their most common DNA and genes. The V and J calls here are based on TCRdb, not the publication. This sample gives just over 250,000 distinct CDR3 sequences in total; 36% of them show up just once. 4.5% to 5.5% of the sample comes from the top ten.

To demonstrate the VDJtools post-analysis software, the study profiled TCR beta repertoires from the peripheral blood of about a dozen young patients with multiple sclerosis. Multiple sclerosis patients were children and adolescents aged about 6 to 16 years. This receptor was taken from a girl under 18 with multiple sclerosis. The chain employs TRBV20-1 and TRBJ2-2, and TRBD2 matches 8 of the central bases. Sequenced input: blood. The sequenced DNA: TGCAGTGCTTCCAGGGGACTAGGGTCCGGGGAGCTGTTTTTT. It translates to CSASRGLGSGELFF.